This TCR beta chain stems from a study of cytomegalovirus exposure and HLA in healthy donors. Study-wide context: The Caucasian-associated ancestry cluster held more than 80% of 398 genotyped donors.

Germline lookup yields CDR1 MNHEY and CDR2 SMNVEV (reference sequence). This CDR3 comprises 12 residues. V was clipped by 5 bases and J by 4 bases, with 6 bases between them. It was with 60 Vbeta and 13 Jbeta primers that the PCR ran. The protocol was immunoSEQ multiplex PCR, while the TCRdb copy is restricted to in-frame clones and leaves out a portion. The repertoire consists of fewer than 150,000 clones, with under 85% occurring once and the leading ten covering 3.1%. Study-level findings and limits: Some TCR beta chains (about 170 of them) were listed as cytomegalovirus-associated. As was reported, the classifier diagnosed cytomegalovirus status with high specificity and sensitivity. By a later analysis, the bulk of CMV-associated TCR beta chains appeared HLA-restricted.

Comments on this clone: Antigen specificity is unknown. Other DNA variants within this sample encode the same CDR3.

The sample taken for sequencing was PBMCs. This TCR was recovered from a man aged 25-40 years in good health and CMV-seronegative. This rearrangement joins TRBV27 to TRBJ1-3; possibly TRBD1 for D (5 bases). The CDR3 region has the DNA TGTGCCAGCAGTACAGGAGGAAACACCATATATTTT. Translation gives CASSTGGNTIYF.